This T cell receptor (beta chain) came from a study of blood T cell repertoires in COVID-19. At the level of the study: T cells, B-cell-depleted T cells, or PBMCs provided the cDNA or gDNA that served as material.

How the authors handled the data: Reference gene primer amplification gave estimated nucleated cell counts. TCRdb keeps only in-frame clones here, not all; method: immunoSEQ multiplex PCR. V and J calls plus clone size are reproduced from that table; the DNA served to infer D and trimming. The sample has some 130,000 clones, around 73% seen once; the top ten hold 9.5% to 13%. The CDR3 extends over 14 amino acids. CDR1 and CDR2 from the germline V gene are MNHNY and SVGAGI (reference sequence). Trimming removed 3 bases at V and 2 bases at J, with 10 bases between. The chain is built from TRBV6-6 and TRBJ1-1; D ambiguous. Source material: peripheral blood. The TCR originated in a man aged 60-69 years who had recovered from COVID-19. The CDR3 region has the DNA TGTGCCAGCAGTTATGGTCAGGATAACACTGAAGCTTTCTTT. Translated: CASSYGQDNTEAFF.